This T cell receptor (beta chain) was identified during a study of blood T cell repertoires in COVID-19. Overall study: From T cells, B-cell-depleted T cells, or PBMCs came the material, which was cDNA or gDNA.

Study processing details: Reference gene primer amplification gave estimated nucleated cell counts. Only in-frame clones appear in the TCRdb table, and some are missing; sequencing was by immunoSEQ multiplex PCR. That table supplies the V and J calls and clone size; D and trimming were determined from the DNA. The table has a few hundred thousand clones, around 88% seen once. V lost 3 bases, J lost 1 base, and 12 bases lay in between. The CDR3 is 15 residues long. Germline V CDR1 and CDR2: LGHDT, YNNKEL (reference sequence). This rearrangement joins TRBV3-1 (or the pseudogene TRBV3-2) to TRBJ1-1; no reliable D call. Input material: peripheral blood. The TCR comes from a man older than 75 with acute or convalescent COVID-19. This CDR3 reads CASSHLSLKNTEAFF. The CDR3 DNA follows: TGTGCCAGCAGCCATTTGAGCCTCAAGAACACTGAAGCTTTCTTT.